Here is one T cell receptor beta chain with its context. The germline CDR1 and CDR2 sequences are MNHNS and SASEGT. The CDR3 has 15 amino acids. V was shortened by 2 bases and J by 2 bases, with 10 bases between the two germline ends. This specimen comes from a study of control samples from healthy donors and cancer patients. Clones were read by immunoSEQ multiplex PCR, and TCRdb kept only the in-frame ones, dropping some. In all, the sample yields 150,000 to 200,000 clones. Material: blood. The TCR sequence derives from a woman aged 25 to 39 in good health. The chain is built from TRBV6-1 and TRBJ2-1; D gene uncertain. CDR3 region: CASSETGSPYNEQFF. CDR3 sequence (DNA): TGTGCCAGCAGTGAAACCGGGTCTCCCTACAATGAGCAGTTCTTC.